Listed below are T cell receptor beta chains from one sample, sequenced in a study of technical replicates of blood from a handful of donors. Sequencing was performed with immunoSEQ multiplex PCR; in TCRdb, only in-frame clones are kept and a portion is missing. The table has some 100,000 clones, under 96% seen once. The sequencing input was T cells isolated from PBMCs. The receptors come from a human donor in good health. Each CDR3 is given with its conserved first and last residue. The D gene is left open where the match is weak. Only some rows state a clone size, as once, few, many or a class for expanded clones.

size: .; J: TRBJ2-1; V: TRBV7-2; D: TRBD2; DNA: TGTGCCAGCAGCTTAGGGGTCGGGACTAGCCTCTACAATGAGCAGTTCTTC; CDR3: CASSLGVGTSLYNEQFF
size: .; J: TRBJ2-4; V: TRBV4-1; D: TRBD1; DNA: TGCGCCAGCAGCCAAGAAGTGTCAAACTTGGGGACAGGTTGGATAGCCAAAAACATTCAGTACTTC; CDR3: CASSQEVSNLGTGWIAKNIQYF
size: .; J: TRBJ2-7; V: TRBV18; D: TRBD1; DNA: TGTGCCAGCTCACCAACCGGGACAGGGGACTACGAGCAGTACTTC; CDR3: CASSPTGTGDYEQYF
size: .; J: TRBJ1-4; V: TRBV5-8; D: TRBD1; DNA: TGTGCCAGCAGCCCCGGGGACAGCTCCAATGAAAAACTGTTTTTT; CDR3: CASSPGDSSNEKLFF
size: .; J: TRBJ2-3; V: TRBV6-4; D: .; DNA: TGTGCCAGCAGTGACTCGAGAGGGGGGGCAGATACGCAGTATTTT; CDR3: CASSDSRGGADTQYF
size: .; J: TRBJ2-5; V: TRBV5-1; D: TRBD1; DNA: TGCGCCAGCGGCGGCGACAGGGGGCGGGAGACCCAGTACTTC; CDR3: CASGGDRGRETQYF
size: .; J: TRBJ1-2; V: TRBV14; D: .; DNA: TGTGCCAGCAGCCAACAGGAAACTAACTATGGCTACACCTTC; CDR3: CASSQQETNYGYTF
size: .; J: TRBJ2-5; V: TRBV27; D: TRBD1; DNA: TGTGCCAGCAGTTTATCGCCCGGGACAGGACCGAAGACCCAGTACTTC; CDR3: CASSLSPGTGPKTQYF
size: .; J: TRBJ2-5; V: TRBV5-1; D: .; DNA: TGCGCCAGCGGGGGAGGGGGAGAGACCCAGTACTTC; CDR3: CASGGGGETQYF
size: .; J: TRBJ1-2; V: TRBV5-5; D: .; DNA: TGTGCCAGCAGCTTGCTGCCACAGGGTCAAGGCTACACCTTC; CDR3: CASSLLPQGQGYTF
size: .; J: TRBJ1-1; V: TRBV6-5; D: .; DNA: TGTGCCAGCAGACAGGGACTGAACACTGAAGCTTTCTTT; CDR3: CASRQGLNTEAFF
size: .; J: TRBJ2-7; V: TRBV6-5; D: .; DNA: TGTGCCAGCAGTCCCTACAGGGACCACGAGCAGTACTTC; CDR3: CASSPYRDHEQYF
size: .; J: TRBJ1-5; V: TRBV10-1; D: .; DNA: TGCGCCAGCAGTGAACCTGGGGGGTCGGGGGAAATGGGTCAGCCCCAGCATTTT; CDR3: CASSEPGGSGEMGQPQHF
size: .; J: TRBJ2-1; V: TRBV7-9; D: .; DNA: TGTGCCAGCAGCTTTCACGAGAGGCAGTTCTTC; CDR3: CASSFHERQFF
size: .; J: TRBJ1-5; V: TRBV11-2; D: TRBD1; DNA: TGTGCCAGCAGCGAGATACAGGGGGCAAATCAGCCCCAGCATTTT; CDR3: CASSEIQGANQPQHF
size: .; J: TRBJ2-7; V: TRBV2; D: TRBD2; DNA: TGTGCCAGCAGGGGGACTAGCGGGGAATACTACGAGCAGTACTTC; CDR3: CASRGTSGEYYEQYF
size: once; J: TRBJ2-1; V: TRBV5-1; D: TRBD1; DNA: TGCGCCAGGGCCCGAGGGACAGGGGGGACCAATGAGCAGTTCTTC; CDR3: CARARGTGGTNEQFF
size: .; J: TRBJ2-7; V: TRBV11-3; D: TRBD1; DNA: TGTGCCAGCAGAGAGGGACAGGGTCCCTACGAGCAGTACTTC; CDR3: CASREGQGPYEQYF
size: .; J: TRBJ2-5; V: TRBV7-9; D: TRBD2; DNA: TGTGCCAGCAGCTTTGGACTAGCGGGAGGGCCTCGGCGGGAGACCCAGTACTTC; CDR3: CASSFGLAGGPRRETQYF
size: .; J: TRBJ2-7; V: TRBV5-4; D: TRBD2; DNA: TGTGCCAGCAGCCCATCTCCCTTGACTAGCGAATTGGGCTACGAGCAGTACTTC; CDR3: CASSPSPLTSELGYEQYF
size: .; J: TRBJ1-1; V: TRBV19; D: TRBD1; DNA: TGTGCCAGTAGTGCCCCCCCCGGGACAGGGAACACTGAAGCTTTCTTT; CDR3: CASSAPPGTGNTEAFF
size: .; J: TRBJ2-5; V: TRBV29-1; D: .; DNA: TGCAGCGTTGAAGCTAGCAGCCAAGAGACCCAGTACTTC; CDR3: CSVEASSQETQYF
size: .; J: TRBJ1-5; V: TRBV6-6; D: .; DNA: TGTGCCAGCAGTTACCCCGGGGGGGGTAGCAATCAGCCCCAGCATTTT; CDR3: CASSYPGGGSNQPQHF
size: .; J: TRBJ1-1; V: TRBV7-9; D: .; DNA: TGTGCCAGCAGTTCGGAGGGGGGGGAAGCTTTCTTT; CDR3: CASSSEGGEAFF
size: .; J: TRBJ2-3; V: TRBV6-4; D: TRBD1; DNA: TGTGCCAGCAGTGAACAGGGGGCAGATACGCAGTATTTT; CDR3: CASSEQGADTQYF
size: .; J: TRBJ2-5; V: TRBV27; D: .; DNA: TGTGCCAGCAGTTTAGGTTCTAGGAGAGAGACCCAGTACTTC; CDR3: CASSLGSRRETQYF
size: .; J: TRBJ1-1; V: TRBV4-1; D: .; DNA: TGCGCCAGCAGCCCTTGGGGGGGGGCGAGGCTCATGAACACTGAAGCTTTCTTT; CDR3: CASSPWGGARLMNTEAFF
size: .; J: TRBJ1-2; V: TRBV6-5; D: .; DNA: TGTGCCAGCAGTGAGACAGATAACTATGGCTACACCTTC; CDR3: CASSETDNYGYTF
size: .; J: TRBJ2-3; V: TRBV9; D: .; DNA: TGTGCCAGCAGCTCCGGGGGATTCGGACGCCTAGCCACAGATACGCAGTATTTT; CDR3: CASSSGGFGRLATDTQYF
size: once; J: TRBJ2-1; V: TRBV4-1; D: .; DNA: TGCGCCAGCAGCGCCCACAGAGAGTCATACAATGAGCAGTTCTTC; CDR3: CASSAHRESYNEQFF
size: .; J: TRBJ2-1; V: TRBV7-9; D: .; DNA: TGTGCCAGCGGGAGTTCCTACAATGAGCAGTTCTTC; CDR3: CASGSSYNEQFF
size: .; J: TRBJ2-4; V: TRBV2; D: TRBD1; DNA: TGTGCCAGCAGTGGGACAGGGGAAAAAAACATTCAGTACTTC; CDR3: CASSGTGEKNIQYF
size: .; J: TRBJ2-7; V: TRBV11-1; D: .; DNA: TGTGCCAGCAGCTTAGAAAGCCGTCCTGTGTACTTC; CDR3: CASSLESRPVYF
size: .; J: TRBJ2-1; V: TRBV10-3; D: TRBD2; DNA: TGTGCCACCGATCCCGGGACTAGCGGTTACAATGAGCAGTTCTTC; CDR3: CATDPGTSGYNEQFF
size: .; J: TRBJ1-1; V: TRBV10-3; D: .; DNA: TGTGCCATCAGATTCTCCAGGGATGACACTGAAGCTTTCTTT; CDR3: CAIRFSRDDTEAFF
size: .; J: TRBJ2-5; V: TRBV7-8; D: .; DNA: TGTGCCAGCAGCTTAGGGGGGGGCGGCCAAGAGACCCAGTACTTC; CDR3: CASSLGGGGQETQYF
size: .; J: TRBJ2-7; V: TRBV18; D: .; DNA: TGTGCCAGCTCACCGACGGGATACGAGCAGTACTTC; CDR3: CASSPTGYEQYF
size: .; J: TRBJ1-2; V: TRBV15; D: .; DNA: TGTGCCACCAGCAGAGATATTACCGGTGGCTACACCTTC; CDR3: CATSRDITGGYTF
size: .; J: TRBJ2-5; V: TRBV14; D: TRBD2; DNA: TGTGCCAGCAGCCAAGTGCTAGCGGCACAAGAGACCCAGTACTTC; CDR3: CASSQVLAAQETQYF
size: .; J: TRBJ2-5; V: TRBV5-1; D: TRBD1; DNA: TGCGCCAGCAGCTTGCGATCAGACAGGGGAGTCGAGACCCAGTACTTC; CDR3: CASSLRSDRGVETQYF
size: .; J: TRBJ1-1; V: TRBV7-2; D: TRBD1; DNA: TGTGCCAGCAGCTTTCGACAGGGAAGGACTGAAGCTTTCTTT; CDR3: CASSFRQGRTEAFF
size: .; J: TRBJ1-5; V: TRBV6-5; D: TRBD1; DNA: TGTGCCAGCAGAGGGGACAGACTCAATCAGCCCCAGCATTTT; CDR3: CASRGDRLNQPQHF
size: .; J: TRBJ2-7; V: TRBV28; D: TRBD2; DNA: TGTGCCAGCACTTCCGGCGGGGGTTACTACGAGCAGTACTTC; CDR3: CASTSGGGYYEQYF
size: .; J: TRBJ2-5; V: TRBV14; D: .; DNA: TGTGCCAGCAGCCAAGACTACGGGATGGTTAGGGAGACCCAGTACTTC; CDR3: CASSQDYGMVRETQYF
size: .; J: TRBJ1-1; V: TRBV14; D: TRBD1; DNA: TGTGCCAGCAGCCGTAACAGGGGCCCTGAAGCTTTCTTT; CDR3: CASSRNRGPEAFF
size: .; J: TRBJ2-2; V: TRBV10-1; D: TRBD1; DNA: TGCGCCAGCAGTGACTCCGGGACAGGGGTTAGGGAGCTGTTTTTT; CDR3: CASSDSGTGVRELFF
size: .; J: TRBJ2-7; V: TRBV14; D: .; DNA: TGTGCCAGCAGCCAAGCCAGCTACGAGCAGTACTTC; CDR3: CASSQASYEQYF
size: once; J: TRBJ2-7; V: TRBV18; D: .; DNA: TGTGCCAGCTCACCCGGTCGTGAGCAGTACTTC; CDR3: CASSPGREQYF
size: .; J: TRBJ2-2; V: TRBV14; D: .; DNA: TGTGCCAGCAGCCGCGTACCGGGACTCAACACCGGGGAGCTGTTTTTT; CDR3: CASSRVPGLNTGELFF
size: .; J: TRBJ2-7; V: TRBV9; D: .; DNA: TGTGCCAGCAGCGGAGGGAACGAGCAGTACTTC; CDR3: CASSGGNEQYF
size: .; J: TRBJ2-3; V: TRBV6-6; D: TRBD2; DNA: TGTGCCAGCAGTTACGGGCTAGCGGGGTTCACAGATACGCAGTATTTT; CDR3: CASSYGLAGFTDTQYF
size: .; J: TRBJ1-4; V: TRBV7-6; D: TRBD1; DNA: TGTGCCAGCAGCTTAAGGACAGGGGGATTTACTAATGAAAAACTGTTTTTT; CDR3: CASSLRTGGFTNEKLFF